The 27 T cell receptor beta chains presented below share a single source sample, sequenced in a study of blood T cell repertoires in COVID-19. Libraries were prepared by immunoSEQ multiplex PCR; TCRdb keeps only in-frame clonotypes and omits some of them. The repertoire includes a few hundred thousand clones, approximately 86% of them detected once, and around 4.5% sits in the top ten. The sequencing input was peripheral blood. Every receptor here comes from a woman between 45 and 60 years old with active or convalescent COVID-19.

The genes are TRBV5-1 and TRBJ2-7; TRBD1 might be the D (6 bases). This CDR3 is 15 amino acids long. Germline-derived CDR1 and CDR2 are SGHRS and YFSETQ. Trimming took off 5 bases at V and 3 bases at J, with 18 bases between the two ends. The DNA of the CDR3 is TGCGCCAGCAGGTATCAACCGGGACAAAACTACGAGCAGTACTTC. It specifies CASRYQPGQNYEQYF.

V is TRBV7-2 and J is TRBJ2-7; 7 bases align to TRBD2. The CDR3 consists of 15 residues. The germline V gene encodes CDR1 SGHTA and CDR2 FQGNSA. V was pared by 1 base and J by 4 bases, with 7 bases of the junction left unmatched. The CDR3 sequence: CASSLEAGAGYEQYF. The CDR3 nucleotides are TGTGCCAGCAGCTTAGAGGCGGGAGCCGGTTACGAGCAGTACTTC. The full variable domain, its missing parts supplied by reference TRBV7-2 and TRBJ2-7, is GAGVSQSPSNKVTEKGKDVELRCDPISGHTALYWYRQSLGQGLEFLIYFQGNSAPDKSGLPSDRFSAERTGGSVSTLTIQRTQQEDSAVYLCASSLEAGAGYEQYFGPGTRLTVT.

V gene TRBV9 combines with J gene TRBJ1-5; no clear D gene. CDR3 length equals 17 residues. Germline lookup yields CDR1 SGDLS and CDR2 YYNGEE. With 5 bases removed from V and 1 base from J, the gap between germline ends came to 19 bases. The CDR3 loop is CASRLRGGNWSNQPQHF. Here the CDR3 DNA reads TGTGCCAGCAGATTGCGGGGAGGGAATTGGAGCAATCAGCCCCAGCATTTT.

The CDR3 coding sequence is TGTGCCAGCAGTGAACGGCGGAGCCAGGAGACCCAGTACTTC. It yields the protein CASSERRSQETQYF. V gene TRBV6-4 combines with J gene TRBJ2-5; D is unclear. The V end was cut by 3 bases, the J end by 5 bases, with 13 bases between. Germline lookup yields CDR1 MRHNA and CDR2 SNTAGT. The CDR3 consists of 14 residues.

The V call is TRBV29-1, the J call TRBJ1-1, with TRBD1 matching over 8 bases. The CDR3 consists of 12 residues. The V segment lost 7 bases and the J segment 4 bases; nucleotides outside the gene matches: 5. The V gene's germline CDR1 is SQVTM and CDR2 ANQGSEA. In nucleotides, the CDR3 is TGCAGCGGTCAAACAGGGGGCACTGAAGCTTTCTTT. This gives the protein CSGQTGGTEAFF.

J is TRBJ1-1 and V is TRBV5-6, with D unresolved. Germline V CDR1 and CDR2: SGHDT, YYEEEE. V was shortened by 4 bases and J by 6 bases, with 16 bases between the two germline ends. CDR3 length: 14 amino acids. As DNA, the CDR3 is TGTGCCAGCAGCCGAGCGGGCCGGGTATCTGAAGCTTTCTTT. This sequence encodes CASSRAGRVSEAFF.

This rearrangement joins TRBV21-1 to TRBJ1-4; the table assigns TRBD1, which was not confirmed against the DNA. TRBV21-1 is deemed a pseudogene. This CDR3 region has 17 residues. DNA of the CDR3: TGTGCCAGCAGCTTCCCACCCCCGGGACAGGGCAATGAAAAACTGTTTTTT. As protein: CASSFPPPGQGNEKLFF.

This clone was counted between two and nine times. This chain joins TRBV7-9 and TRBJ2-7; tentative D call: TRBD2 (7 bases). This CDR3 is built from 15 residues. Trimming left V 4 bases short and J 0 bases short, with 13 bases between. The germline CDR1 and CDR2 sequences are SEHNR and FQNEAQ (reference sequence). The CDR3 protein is CASSSRGGPSYEQYF. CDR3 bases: TGTGCCAGCAGCTCAAGGGGGGGACCCTCCTACGAGCAGTACTTC.

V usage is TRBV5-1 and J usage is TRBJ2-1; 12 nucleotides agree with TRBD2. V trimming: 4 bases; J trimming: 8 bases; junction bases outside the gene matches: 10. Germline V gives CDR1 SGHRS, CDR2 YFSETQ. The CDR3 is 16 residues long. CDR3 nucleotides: TGCGCCAGCAGCCCTCTAGCGGGAGGGAGGGAACATGAGCAGTTCTTC. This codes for CASSPLAGGREHEQFF.

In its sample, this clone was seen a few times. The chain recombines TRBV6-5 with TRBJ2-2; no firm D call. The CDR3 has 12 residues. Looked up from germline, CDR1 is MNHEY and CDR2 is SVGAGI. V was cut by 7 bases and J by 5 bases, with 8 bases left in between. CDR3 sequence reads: CASITVTGELFF. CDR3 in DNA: TGTGCCAGCATCACGGTAACCGGGGAGCTGTTTTTT.

The CDR3 nucleotides are TGTGCCAGCATCAGGACTAGCGGGAGGTTCAATGAGCAGTTCTTC. As protein: CASIRTSGRFNEQFF. The J gene is TRBJ2-1, the V gene TRBV6-5; 14 nucleotides line up with TRBD2. The CDR3 has 15 amino acids. CDR1 is MNHEY and CDR2 is SVGAGI in the germline V gene. V lost 7 bases and J lost 6; bases outside the gene matches: 5.

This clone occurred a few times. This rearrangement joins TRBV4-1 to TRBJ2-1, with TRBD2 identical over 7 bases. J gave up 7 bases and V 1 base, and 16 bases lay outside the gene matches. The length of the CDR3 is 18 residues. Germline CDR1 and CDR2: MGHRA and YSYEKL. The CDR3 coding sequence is TGCGCCAGCAGCCAAGGTGGGGGTAGGGGCGGGAGATCAAATGAGCAGTTCTTC. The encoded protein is CASSQGGGRGGRSNEQFF.

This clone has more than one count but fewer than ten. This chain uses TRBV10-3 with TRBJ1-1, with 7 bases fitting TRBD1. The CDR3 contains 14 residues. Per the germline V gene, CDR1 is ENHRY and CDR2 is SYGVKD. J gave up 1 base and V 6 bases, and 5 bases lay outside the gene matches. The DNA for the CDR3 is TGTGCCATCAGGGCCGGGACAGCGAACACTGAAGCTTTCTTT. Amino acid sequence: CAIRAGTANTEAFF.

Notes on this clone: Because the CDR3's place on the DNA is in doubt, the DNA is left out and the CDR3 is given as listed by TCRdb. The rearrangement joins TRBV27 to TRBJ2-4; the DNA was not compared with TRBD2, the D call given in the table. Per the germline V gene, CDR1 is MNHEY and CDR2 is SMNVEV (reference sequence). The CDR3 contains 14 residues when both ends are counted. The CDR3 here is CASSSSTRGNIQYF.

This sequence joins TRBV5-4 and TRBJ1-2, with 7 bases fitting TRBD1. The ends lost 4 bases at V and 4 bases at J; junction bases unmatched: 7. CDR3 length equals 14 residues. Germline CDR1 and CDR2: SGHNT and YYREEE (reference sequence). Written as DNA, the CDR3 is TGTGCCAGCAGCCCCCCCGGGACAGTCTATGGCTACACCTTC. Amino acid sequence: CASSPPGTVYGYTF.

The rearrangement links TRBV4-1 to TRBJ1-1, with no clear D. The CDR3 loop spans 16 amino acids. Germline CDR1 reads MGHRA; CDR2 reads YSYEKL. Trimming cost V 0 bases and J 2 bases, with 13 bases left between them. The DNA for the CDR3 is TGCGCCAGCAGCCAAGAAGCGGCACGGCTTAACACTGAAGCTTTCTTT. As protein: CASSQEAARLNTEAFF.

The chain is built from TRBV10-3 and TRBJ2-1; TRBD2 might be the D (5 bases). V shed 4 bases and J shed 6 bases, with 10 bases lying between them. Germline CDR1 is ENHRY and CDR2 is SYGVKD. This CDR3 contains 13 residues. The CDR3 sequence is CAISVSAANEQFF. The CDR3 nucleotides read TGTGCCATCAGTGTGTCAGCGGCCAATGAGCAGTTCTTC.

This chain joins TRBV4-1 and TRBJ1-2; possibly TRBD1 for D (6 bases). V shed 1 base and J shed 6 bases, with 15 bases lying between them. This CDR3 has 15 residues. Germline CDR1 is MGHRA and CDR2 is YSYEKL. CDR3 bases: TGCGCCAGCAGCCAAGGGGTGTACCGGACAGATGGCTACACCTTC. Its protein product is CASSQGVYRTDGYTF.

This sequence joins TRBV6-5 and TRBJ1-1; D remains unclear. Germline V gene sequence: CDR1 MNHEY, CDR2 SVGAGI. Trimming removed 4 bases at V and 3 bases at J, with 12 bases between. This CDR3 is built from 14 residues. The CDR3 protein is CASSFKIGHTEAFF. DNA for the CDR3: TGTGCCAGCAGTTTCAAAATTGGGCACACTGAAGCTTTCTTT.

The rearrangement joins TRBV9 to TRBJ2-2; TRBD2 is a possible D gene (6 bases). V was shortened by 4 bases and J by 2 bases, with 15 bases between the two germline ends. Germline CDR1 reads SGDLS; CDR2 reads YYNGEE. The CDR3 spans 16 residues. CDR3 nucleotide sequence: TGTGCCAGCAGCCTGCACGGGGGACCCAACACCGGGGAGCTGTTTTTT. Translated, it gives CASSLHGGPNTGELFF. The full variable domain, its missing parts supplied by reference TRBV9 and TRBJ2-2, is DSGVTQTPKHLITATGQRVTLRCSPRSGDLSVYWYQQSLDQGLQFLIQYYNGEERAKGNILERFSAQQFPDLHSELNLSSLELGDSALYFCASSLHGGPNTGELFFGEGSRLTVL.

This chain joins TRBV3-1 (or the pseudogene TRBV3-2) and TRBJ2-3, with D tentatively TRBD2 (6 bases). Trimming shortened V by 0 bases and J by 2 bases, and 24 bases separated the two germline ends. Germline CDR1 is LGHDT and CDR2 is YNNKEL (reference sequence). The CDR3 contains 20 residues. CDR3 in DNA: TGTGCCAGCAGCCAAGATTCCCTCAAGCCGGGACTCGGCAACACAGATACGCAGTATTTT. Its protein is CASSQDSLKPGLGNTDTQYF.

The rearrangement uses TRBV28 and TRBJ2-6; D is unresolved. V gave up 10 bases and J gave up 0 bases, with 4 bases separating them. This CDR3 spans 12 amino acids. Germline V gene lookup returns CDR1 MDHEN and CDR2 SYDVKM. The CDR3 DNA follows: TGTGCCACCCTCTCTGGGGCCAACGTCCTGACTTTC. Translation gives CATLSGANVLTF.

CDR3 DNA sequence: TGTGCCAGCAGCAGCGACTGGCTAGCGGGAGGACTCGAGCAGTACTTC. Protein product: CASSSDWLAGGLEQYF. The chain is built from TRBV7-9 and TRBJ2-7; 11 bases align to TRBD2. Losses at the gene ends were 5 bases for V and 6 bases for J; bases not matched to a gene: 12. The germline CDR1 and CDR2 sequences are SEHNR and FQNEAQ (reference sequence). The CDR3 covers 16 residues. The whole variable domain, filled in from reference TRBV7-9 and TRBJ2-7, reads DTGVSQNPRHKITKRGQNVTFRCDPISEHNRLYWYRQTLGQGPEFLTYFQNEAQLEKSRLLSDRFSAERPKGSFSTLEIQRTEQGDSAMYLCASSSDWLAGGLEQYFGPGTRLTVT.

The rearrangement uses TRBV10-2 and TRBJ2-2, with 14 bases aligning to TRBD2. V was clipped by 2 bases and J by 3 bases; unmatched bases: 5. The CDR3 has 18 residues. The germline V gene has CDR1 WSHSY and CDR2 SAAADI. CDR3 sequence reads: CASSELRGLAGDTGELFF. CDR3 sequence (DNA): TGCGCCAGCAGTGAGCTGAGGGGACTAGCGGGAGACACCGGGGAGCTGTTTTTT.

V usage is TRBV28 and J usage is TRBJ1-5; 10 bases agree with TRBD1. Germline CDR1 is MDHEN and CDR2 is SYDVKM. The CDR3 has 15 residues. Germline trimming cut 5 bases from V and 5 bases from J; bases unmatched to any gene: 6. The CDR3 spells CASSPGQGTHQPQHF. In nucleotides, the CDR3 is TGTGCCAGCAGTCCGGGACAGGGGACCCATCAGCCCCAGCATTTT.

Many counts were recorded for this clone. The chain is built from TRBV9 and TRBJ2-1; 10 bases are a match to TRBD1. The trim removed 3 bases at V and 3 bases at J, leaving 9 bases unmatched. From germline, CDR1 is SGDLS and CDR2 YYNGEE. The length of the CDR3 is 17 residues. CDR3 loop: CASSDSWGQGLYNEQFF. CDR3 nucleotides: TGTGCCAGCAGCGATAGTTGGGGACAGGGGCTCTACAATGAGCAGTTCTTC.

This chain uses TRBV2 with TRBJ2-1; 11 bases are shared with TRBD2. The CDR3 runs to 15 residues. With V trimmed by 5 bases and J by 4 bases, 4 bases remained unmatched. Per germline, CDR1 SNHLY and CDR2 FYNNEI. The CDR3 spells CASSRLAGRYNEQFF. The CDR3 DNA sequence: TGTGCCAGCAGTCGACTAGCGGGACGATACAATGAGCAGTTCTTC.